This TCR beta chain was identified during a study of T-cell reconstitution after alpha-beta-depleted transplantation in children. The CDR3 is made up of 14 amino acids. CDR1 ENHRY and CDR2 SYGVKD come from the germline V gene. Trimming at V came to 3 bases and at J to 2 bases, leaving 3 bases not matched to a gene. Library preparation (for TCRbeta) was performed with unique molecular identifiers. TCRdb reprocessed the PCR reads via MiXCR and lists one record per CDR3 protein. This sample yields a few hundred thousand distinct CDR3 sequences, of which under 13% are seen a single time; under 3% belongs to the top ten. There are a few counts of this clonotype.

Sequencing was performed on PBMCs from the stem cell graft donor, taken from the stem cell graft. The chain is built from TRBV10-3 and TRBJ2-7; 8 bases are a match to TRBD2. This receptor was taken from a human donor who donated a stem cell graft to a child with acute lymphoblastic leukemia. The CDR3 sequence is CAISELADTYEQYF. CDR3 sequence (DNA): TGTGCCATCAGTGAACTAGCGGACACCTACGAGCAGTACTTC.